This TCR beta chain was sequenced in a study of cytomegalovirus exposure and HLA in healthy donors. The PCR had 60 Vbeta and 13 Jbeta primers. Some clones are missing from TCRdb's copy, which holds only in-frame ones; the method was immunoSEQ multiplex PCR. The table records 150,000 or so clones, about three quarters of them present only once. This clone was recorded once. This TCR came from a man aged 40-55 years in good health and CMV-seropositive. The material sequenced was PBMCs.

The CDR3 spells CAWSSGTSGYNEQFF. CDR3 sequence (DNA): TGTGCCTGGAGTTCCGGGACTAGCGGATACAATGAGCAGTTCTTC. The chain employs TRBV30 and TRBJ2-1; 11 nucleotides align to TRBD2. CDR3 size: 15 residues. J was trimmed by 4 bases and V by 2 bases; bases with no gene match: 4. Germline V gives CDR1 GTSNPN, CDR2 SVGIG (reference sequence).